The entry below describes one T cell receptor beta chain. Some clones are missing from TCRdb's copy, which holds only in-frame ones; the method was immunoSEQ multiplex PCR. This table holds over 65,000 clones, 82% found once. This record belongs to a study of blood T cell repertoires in COVID-19. This CDR3 has 14 amino acids. Germline CDR1 MNHEY, CDR2 SMNVEV (reference sequence). V lost 2 bases, J lost 5 bases, and 12 bases lay in between. This clonotype was sampled from a man older than 75 with active COVID-19. The chain carries TRBV27 and TRBJ2-5; D uncertain. Sequencing was done on a sample of peripheral blood. CDR3 sequence: CASSLAPTGETQYF. The CDR3, as DNA: TGTGCCAGCAGTTTAGCACCCACCGGGGAGACCCAGTACTTC.